This TCR beta chain was captured in a study of tumor and adjacent non-tumor tissue in lung cancer. Three rounds of nested PCR, following a modified ARM-PCR protocol, produced the TCRbeta library. TCRdb redid the calling of the multiplex PCR reads with MiXCR, one entry per CDR3 protein. The sample shows 100,000 to 120,000 distinct CDR3 sequences, 84% of them seen only once. About this clonotype itself: What it recognizes is unknown. The junction and the germline gene differ at one end; a read error may be behind it.

Per the germline V gene, CDR1 is DFQATT and CDR2 is SNEGSKA (reference sequence). CDR3 size: 17 residues. General study results and limits: Top 100 clones took a larger repertoire share in normal lung.

This sample's RNA came from whole unsorted tissue. This rearrangement joins TRBV20-1 to TRBJ2-2; D may be TRBD1 or TRBD2 (7 bases each). The sample was lung tumor tissue. This receptor was taken from a man aged 70-80 years with non-small cell lung cancer. Here the CDR3 reads CSAGDPGGGVRTGELFF. Written as DNA, the CDR3 is TGCAGTGCTGGAGATCCAGGGGGGGGGGTCAGAACCGGGGAGCTGTTTTTT.